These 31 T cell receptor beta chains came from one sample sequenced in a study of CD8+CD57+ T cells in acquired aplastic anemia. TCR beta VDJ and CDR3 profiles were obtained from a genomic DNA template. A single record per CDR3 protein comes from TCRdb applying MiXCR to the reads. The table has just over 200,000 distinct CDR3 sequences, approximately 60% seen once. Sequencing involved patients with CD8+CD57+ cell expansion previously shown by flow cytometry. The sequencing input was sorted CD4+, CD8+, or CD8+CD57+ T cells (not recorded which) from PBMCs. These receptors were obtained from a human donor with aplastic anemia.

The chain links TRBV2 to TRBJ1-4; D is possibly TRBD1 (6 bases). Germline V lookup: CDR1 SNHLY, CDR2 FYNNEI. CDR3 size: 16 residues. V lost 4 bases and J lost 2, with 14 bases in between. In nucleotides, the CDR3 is TGTGCCAGCAGTGGGCGGACAGATCCCACTAATGAAAAACTGTTTTTT. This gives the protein CASSGRTDPTNEKLFF.

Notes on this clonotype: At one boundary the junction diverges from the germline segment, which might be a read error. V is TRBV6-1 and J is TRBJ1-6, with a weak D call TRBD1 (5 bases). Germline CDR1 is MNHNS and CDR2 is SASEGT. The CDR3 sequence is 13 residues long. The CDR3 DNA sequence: TGTGCCAGCAGTTACTCGGGGGATTCACCCTTCCACTTT. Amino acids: CASSYSGDSPFHF.

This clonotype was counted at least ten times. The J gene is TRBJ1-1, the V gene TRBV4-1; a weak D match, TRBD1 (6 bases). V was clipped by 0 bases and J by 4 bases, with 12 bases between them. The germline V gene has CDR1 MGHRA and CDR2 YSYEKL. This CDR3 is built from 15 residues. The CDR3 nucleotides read TGCGCCAGCAGCCAAGACAGGGGTGGGGGCACTGAAGCTTTCTTT. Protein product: CASSQDRGGGTEAFF.

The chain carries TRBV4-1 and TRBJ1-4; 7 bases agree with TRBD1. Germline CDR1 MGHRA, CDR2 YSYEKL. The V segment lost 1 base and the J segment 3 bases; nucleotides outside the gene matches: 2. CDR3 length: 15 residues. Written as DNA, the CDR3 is TGCGCCAGCAGCCAAGTGCAGGGGGCTAATGAAAAACTGTTTTTT. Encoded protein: CASSQVQGANEKLFF.

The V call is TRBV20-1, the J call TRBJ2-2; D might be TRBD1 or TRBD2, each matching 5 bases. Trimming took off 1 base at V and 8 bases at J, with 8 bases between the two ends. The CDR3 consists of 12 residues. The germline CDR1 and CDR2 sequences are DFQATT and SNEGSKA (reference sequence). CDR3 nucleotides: TGCAGTGCTAGAGGGGGCGGGGGGGAGCTGTTTTTT. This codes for CSARGGGGELFF.

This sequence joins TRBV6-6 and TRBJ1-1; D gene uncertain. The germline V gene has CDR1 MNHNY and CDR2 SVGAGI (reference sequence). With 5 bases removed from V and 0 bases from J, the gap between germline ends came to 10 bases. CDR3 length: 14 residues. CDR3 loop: CASSQEIMNTEAFF. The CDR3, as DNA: TGTGCCAGCAGTCAGGAAATTATGAACACTGAAGCTTTCTTT.

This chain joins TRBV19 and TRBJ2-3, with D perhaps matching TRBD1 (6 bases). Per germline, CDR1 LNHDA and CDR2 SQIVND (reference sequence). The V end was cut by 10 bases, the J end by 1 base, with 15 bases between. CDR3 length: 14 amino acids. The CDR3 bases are TGTGCCACCCTAGAGAACAGGGGCACAGATACGCAGTATTTT. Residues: CATLENRGTDTQYF. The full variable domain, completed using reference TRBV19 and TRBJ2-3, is DGGITQSPKYLFRKEGQNVTLSCEQNLNHDAMYWYRQDPGQGLRLIYYSQIVNDFQKGDIAEGYSVSREKKESFPLTVTSAQKNPTAFYLCATLENRGTDTQYFGPGTRLTVL.

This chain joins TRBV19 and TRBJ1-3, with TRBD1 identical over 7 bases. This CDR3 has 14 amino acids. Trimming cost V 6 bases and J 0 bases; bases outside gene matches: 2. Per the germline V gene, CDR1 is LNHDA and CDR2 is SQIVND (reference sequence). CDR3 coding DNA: TGTGCCAGTAGACGACAGGGCTCTGGAAACACCATATATTTT. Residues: CASRRQGSGNTIYF.

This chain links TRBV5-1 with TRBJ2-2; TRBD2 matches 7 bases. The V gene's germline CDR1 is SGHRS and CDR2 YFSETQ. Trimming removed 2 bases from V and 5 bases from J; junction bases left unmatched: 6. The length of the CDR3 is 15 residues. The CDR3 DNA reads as TGCGCCAGCAGCTTACCGGGAGGTGGGACCGGGGAGCTGTTTTTT. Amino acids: CASSLPGGGTGELFF.

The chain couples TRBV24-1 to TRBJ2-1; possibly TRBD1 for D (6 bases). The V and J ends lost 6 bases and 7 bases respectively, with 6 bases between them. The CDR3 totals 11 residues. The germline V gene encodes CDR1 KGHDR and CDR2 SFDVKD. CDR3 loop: CATSRGNEQFF. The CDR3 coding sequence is TGTGCCACCAGTAGGGGGAATGAGCAGTTCTTC.

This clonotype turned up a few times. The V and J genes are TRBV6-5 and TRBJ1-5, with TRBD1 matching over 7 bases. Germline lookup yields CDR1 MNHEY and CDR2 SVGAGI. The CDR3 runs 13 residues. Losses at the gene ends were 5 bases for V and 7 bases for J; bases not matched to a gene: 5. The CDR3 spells CASSEQGNQPQHF. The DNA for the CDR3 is TGTGCCAGCAGTGAACAGGGGAACCAGCCCCAGCATTTT.

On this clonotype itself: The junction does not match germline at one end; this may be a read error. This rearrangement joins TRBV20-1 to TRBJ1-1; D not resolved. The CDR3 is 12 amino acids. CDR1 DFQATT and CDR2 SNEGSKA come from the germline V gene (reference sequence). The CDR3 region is CSAVTVNTEALF. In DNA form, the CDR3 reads TGCAGTGCGGTGACGGTGAACACTGAAGCTCTCTTT.

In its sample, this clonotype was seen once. The CDR3 sequence is CSARATGANVLTF. CDR3 in DNA: TGCAGTGCTAGAGCCACAGGGGCCAACGTCCTGACTTTC. The V gene is TRBV20-1, the J gene TRBJ2-6; D is uncertain. The CDR3 runs to 13 residues. Germline loops: CDR1 DFQATT, CDR2 SNEGSKA (reference sequence). Trimming shortened V by 1 base and J by 4 bases, and 5 bases separated the two germline ends.

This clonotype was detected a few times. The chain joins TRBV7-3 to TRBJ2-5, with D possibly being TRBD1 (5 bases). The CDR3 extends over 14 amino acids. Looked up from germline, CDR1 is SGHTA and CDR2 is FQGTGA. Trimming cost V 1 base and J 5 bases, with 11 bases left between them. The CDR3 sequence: CASSLRTSGETQYF. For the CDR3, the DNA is TGTGCCAGCAGCTTAAGGACGTCAGGGGAGACCCAGTACTTC.

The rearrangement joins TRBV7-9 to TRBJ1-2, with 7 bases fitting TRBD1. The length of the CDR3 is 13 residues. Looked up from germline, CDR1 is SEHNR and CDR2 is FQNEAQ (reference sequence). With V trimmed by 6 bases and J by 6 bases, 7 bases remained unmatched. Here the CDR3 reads CASRYTGTDGYTF. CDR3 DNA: TGTGCCAGCAGATATACCGGGACAGATGGCTACACCTTC.

The CDR3 here is CSARTSVKETQYF. The CDR3 bases are TGCAGTGCTAGGACTAGCGTCAAAGAGACCCAGTACTTC. The rearrangement links TRBV20-1 to TRBJ2-5, with 8 positions matching TRBD2. The J segment lost 3 bases and the V segment lost 3 bases, leaving 3 bases of the junction unmatched. This CDR3 is 13 amino acids long. Germline loops: CDR1 DFQATT, CDR2 SNEGSKA (reference sequence).

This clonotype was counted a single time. CDR3 residues: CASSLGQGSQPQHF. CDR3 coding DNA: TGTGCCAGCAGCTTAGGACAGGGCAGTCAGCCCCAGCATTTT. V usage is TRBV11-2 and J usage is TRBJ1-5, with 7 bases lining up with TRBD1. The CDR3 spans 14 residues. The germline gives CDR1 SGHAT, CDR2 FQNNGV. With V trimmed by 1 base and J by 6 bases, 3 bases remained unmatched.

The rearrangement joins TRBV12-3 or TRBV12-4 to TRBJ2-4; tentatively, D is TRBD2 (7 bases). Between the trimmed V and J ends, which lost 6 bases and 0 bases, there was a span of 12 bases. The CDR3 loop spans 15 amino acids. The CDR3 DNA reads TGTGCCAGCAGCCCCGGGGGGCTAGCCAAAAACATTCAGTACTTC. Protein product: CASSPGGLAKNIQYF.

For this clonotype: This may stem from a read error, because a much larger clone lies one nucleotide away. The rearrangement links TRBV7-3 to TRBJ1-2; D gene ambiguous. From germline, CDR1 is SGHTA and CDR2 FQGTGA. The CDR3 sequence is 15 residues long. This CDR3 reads CASSPRPGIDYGYTF. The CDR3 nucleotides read TGCGCCAGCAGCCCCCGACCGGGGATTGACTATGGCTACACCTTC.

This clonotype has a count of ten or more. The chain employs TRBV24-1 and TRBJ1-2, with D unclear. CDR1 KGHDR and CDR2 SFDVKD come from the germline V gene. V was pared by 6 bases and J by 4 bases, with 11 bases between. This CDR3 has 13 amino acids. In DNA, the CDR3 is TGTGCCACCAGTCCGGGTGAGGGCTATGGCTACACCTTC. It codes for CATSPGEGYGYTF.

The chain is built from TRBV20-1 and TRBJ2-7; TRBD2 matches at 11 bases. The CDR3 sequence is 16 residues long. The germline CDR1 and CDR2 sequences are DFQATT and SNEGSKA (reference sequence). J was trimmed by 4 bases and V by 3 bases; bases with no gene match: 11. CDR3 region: CSASPLLAGGIYEQYF. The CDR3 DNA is TGCAGTGCTAGCCCTTTGTTAGCGGGGGGGATATACGAGCAGTACTTC.

CDR3 region: CSAYGGGPGYQETQYF. The CDR3 region has the DNA TGCAGTGCTTACGGGGGAGGGCCTGGGTATCAAGAGACCCAGTACTTC. V usage is TRBV20-1 and J usage is TRBJ2-5; 7 bases are a match to TRBD2. This CDR3 is built from 16 residues. V dropped 5 bases and J dropped 2; count of bases not matched to a gene: 14. Germline assignment: CDR1 DFQATT and CDR2 SNEGSKA (reference sequence).

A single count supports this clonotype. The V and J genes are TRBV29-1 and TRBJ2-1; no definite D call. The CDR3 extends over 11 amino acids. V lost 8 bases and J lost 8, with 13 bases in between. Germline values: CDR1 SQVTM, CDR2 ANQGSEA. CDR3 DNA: TGCAGCCTCAAGGACGTGTATGAGCAGTTCTTC. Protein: CSLKDVYEQFF.

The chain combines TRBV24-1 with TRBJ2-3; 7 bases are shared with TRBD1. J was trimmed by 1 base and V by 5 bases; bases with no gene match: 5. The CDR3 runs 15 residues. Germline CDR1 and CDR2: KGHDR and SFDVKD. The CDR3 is CATSVRDSGTDTQYF. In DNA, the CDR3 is TGTGCCACCAGTGTCCGGGACAGCGGCACAGATACGCAGTATTTT.

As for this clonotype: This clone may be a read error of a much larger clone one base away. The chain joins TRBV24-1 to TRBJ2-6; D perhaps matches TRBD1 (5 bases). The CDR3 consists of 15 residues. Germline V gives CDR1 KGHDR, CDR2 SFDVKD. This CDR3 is CATSPDGSGANVLAF. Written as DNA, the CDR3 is TGTGCCACCAGTCCAGACGGGTCTGGGGCCAACGTCCTGGCTTTC.

DNA of the CDR3: TGTGCCAGCAGCCTCCCATTGTTGGACGCTGAAGCTTTCTTT. Its protein is CASSLPLLDAEAFF. The V call is TRBV9, the J call TRBJ1-1; D gene ambiguous. The CDR3 has 14 residues. The V end lost 4 bases, the J end lost 6 bases, and 16 bases lay between the germline ends. Germline CDR1 is SGDLS and CDR2 is YYNGEE.

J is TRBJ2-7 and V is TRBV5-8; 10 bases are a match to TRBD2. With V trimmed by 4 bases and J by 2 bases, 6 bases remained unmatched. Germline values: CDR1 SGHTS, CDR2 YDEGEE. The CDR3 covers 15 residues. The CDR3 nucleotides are TGTGCCAGCAGCGACCGACTAGCGGGCACCTACGAGCAGTACTTC. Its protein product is CASSDRLAGTYEQYF.

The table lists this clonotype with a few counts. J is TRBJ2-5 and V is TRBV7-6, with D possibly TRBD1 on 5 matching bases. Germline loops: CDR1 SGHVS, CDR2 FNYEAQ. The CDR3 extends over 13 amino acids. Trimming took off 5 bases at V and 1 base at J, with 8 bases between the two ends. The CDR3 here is CASSPRVQETQYF. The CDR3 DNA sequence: TGTGCCAGCAGCCCCAGGGTCCAAGAGACCCAGTACTTC.

CDR3 nucleotides: TGTGCCAGCACCCCGACACCTGCTTCTAACTATGGCTACACCTTC. The encoded protein is CASTPTPASNYGYTF. This chain connects TRBV2 to TRBJ1-2; D gene uncertain. V dropped 7 bases and J dropped 0 bases, with 15 bases sitting between them. The CDR3 is made up of 15 amino acids. The germline V gene encodes CDR1 SNHLY and CDR2 FYNNEI. The whole variable domain, filled in from reference TRBV2 and TRBJ1-2, reads EPEVTQTPSHQVTQMGQEVILRCVPISNHLYFYWYRQILGQKVEFLVSFYNNEISEKSEIFDDQFSVERPDGSNFTLKIRSTKLEDSAMYFCASTPTPASNYGYTFGSGTRLTVV.

For the CDR3, the DNA is TGTGCCAGCAGCACAAGGAAGCCAGTATACGAGCAGTACTTC. The encoded protein is CASSTRKPVYEQYF. The rearrangement uses TRBV7-9 and TRBJ2-7; D call uncertain. The CDR3 runs 14 residues. Germline CDR1 is SEHNR and CDR2 is FQNEAQ (reference sequence). V was shortened by 5 bases and J by 4 bases, with 15 bases between the two germline ends.

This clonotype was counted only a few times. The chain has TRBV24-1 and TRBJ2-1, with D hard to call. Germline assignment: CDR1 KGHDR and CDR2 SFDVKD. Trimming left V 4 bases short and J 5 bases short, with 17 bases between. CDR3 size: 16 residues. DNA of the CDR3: TGTGCCACCAGTGAGCCGCGAGGCGCGACCCACAATGAGCAGTTCTTC. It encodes CATSEPRGATHNEQFF.